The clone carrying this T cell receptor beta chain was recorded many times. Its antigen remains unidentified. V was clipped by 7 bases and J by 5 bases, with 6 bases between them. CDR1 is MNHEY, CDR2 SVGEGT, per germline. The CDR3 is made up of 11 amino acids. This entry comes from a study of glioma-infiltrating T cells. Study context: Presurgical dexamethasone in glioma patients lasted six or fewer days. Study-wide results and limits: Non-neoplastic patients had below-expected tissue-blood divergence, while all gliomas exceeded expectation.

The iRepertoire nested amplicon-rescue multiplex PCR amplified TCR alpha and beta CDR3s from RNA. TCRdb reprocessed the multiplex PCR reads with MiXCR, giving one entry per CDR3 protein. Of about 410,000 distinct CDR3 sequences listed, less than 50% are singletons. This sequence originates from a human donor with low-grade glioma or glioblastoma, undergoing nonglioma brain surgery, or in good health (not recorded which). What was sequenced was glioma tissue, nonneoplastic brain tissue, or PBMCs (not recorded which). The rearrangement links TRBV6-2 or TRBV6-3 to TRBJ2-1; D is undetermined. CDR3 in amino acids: CASTNHNEQFF. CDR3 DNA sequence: TGTGCCAGCACGAACCACAATGAGCAGTTCTTC.